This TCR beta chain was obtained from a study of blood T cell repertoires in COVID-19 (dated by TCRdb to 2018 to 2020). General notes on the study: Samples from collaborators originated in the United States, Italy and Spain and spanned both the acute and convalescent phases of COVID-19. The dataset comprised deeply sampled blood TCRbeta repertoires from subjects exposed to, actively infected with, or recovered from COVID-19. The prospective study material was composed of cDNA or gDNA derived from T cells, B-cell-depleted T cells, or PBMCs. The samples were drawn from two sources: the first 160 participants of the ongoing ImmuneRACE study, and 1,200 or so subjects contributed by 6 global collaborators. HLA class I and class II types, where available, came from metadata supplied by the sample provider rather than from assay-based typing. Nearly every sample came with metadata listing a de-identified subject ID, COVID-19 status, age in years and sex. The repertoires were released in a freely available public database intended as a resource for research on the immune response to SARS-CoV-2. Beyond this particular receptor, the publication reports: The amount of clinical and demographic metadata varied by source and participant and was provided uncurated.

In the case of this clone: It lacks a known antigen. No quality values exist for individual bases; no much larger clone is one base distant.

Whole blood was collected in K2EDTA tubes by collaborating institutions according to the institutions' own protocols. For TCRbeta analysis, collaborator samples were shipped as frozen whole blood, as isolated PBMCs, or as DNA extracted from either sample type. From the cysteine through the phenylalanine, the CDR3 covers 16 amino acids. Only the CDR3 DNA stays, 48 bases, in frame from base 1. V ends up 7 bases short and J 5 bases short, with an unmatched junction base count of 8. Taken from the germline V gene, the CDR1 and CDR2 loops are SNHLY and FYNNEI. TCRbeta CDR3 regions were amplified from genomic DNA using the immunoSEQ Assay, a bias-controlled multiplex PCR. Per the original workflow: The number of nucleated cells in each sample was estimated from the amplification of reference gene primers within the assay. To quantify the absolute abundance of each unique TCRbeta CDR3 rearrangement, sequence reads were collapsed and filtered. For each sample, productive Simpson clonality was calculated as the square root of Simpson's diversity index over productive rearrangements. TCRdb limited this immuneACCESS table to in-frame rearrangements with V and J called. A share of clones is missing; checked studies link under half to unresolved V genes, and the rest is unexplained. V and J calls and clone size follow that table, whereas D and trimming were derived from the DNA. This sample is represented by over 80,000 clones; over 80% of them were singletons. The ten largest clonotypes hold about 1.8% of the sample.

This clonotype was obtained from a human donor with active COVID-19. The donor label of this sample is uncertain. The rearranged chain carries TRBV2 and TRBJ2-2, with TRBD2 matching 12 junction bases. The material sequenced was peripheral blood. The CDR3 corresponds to CASKLELAGGTGELFF. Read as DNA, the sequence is TGTGCCAGCAAATTAGAACTAGCGGGGGGTACCGGGGAGCTGTTTTTT.